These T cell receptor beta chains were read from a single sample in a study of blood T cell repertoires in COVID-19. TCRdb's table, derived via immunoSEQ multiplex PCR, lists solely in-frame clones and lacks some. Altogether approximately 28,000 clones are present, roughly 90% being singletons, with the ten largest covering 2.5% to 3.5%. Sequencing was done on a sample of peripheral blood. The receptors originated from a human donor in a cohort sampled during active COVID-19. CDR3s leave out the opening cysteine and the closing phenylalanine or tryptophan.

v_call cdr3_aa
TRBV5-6 ASQKRGGRNEQF
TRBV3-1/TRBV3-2 ASSQEQQHGYT
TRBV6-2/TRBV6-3 ASSAPTSASQETQY
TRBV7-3 ASSLTSSPGTGELF
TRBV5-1 ASSEGTGQETQY
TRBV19 ATSRSGAGRGSNQPQH
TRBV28 ASSPLVGYT
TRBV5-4 ASSLTSGGKETQY
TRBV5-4 ASSSNPSAHEQY
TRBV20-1 SANYYGYT
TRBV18 ASSQGTASTDTQY
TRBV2 ASSEARVGAAGNTIY
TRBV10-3 AISGRGRDQPQH
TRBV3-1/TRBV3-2 ASSQGPPWGGYGYT
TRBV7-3 ASSLGSSGEQY
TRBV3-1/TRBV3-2 ASSQVNMNTEAF
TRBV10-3 AIRGTGTGNTIY